The text below deals with one T cell receptor (beta chain). Source study methods: Estimation of nucleated cell counts relied on the amplification of reference gene primers. Profiled with immunoSEQ multiplex PCR; TCRdb holds only in-frame clones, not every one. That table supplies the V and J calls and clone size; D and trimming were determined from the DNA. The table has 85,000 to 120,000 clones, roughly four fifths seen once; the top ten hold more than 5%. This entry belongs to a study of blood T cell repertoires in COVID-19. Study-wide context: COVID-19 samples collected from the United States, Italy and Spain covered acute and convalescent phases. T cells, B-cell-depleted T cells, or PBMCs supplied cDNA or gDNA.

V dropped 3 bases and J dropped 3; count of bases not matched to a gene: 4. The CDR3 sequence is 15 residues long. CDR1 is MGHRA, CDR2 YSYEKL, per germline. The rearrangement joins TRBV4-1 to TRBJ2-1, with TRBD2 matching over 8 bases. The sample was peripheral blood. The TCR sequence derives from an older man with COVID-19, enrolled during active disease. CDR3 coding DNA: TGCGCCAGCAGCCAGCGGGAGGTCGTCTACAATGAGCAGTTCTTC. Amino acid sequence: CASSQREVVYNEQFF.